The rows below give T cell receptor beta chains drawn from one sample of a study of cytomegalovirus exposure and HLA in healthy donors. Profiled with immunoSEQ multiplex PCR; TCRdb holds only in-frame clones, not every one. The sample carries about 140,000 clones, 82% recorded once. Sequencing was performed on PBMCs. These receptors came from a woman in her forties in good health and CMV-seronegative. CDR3s include the opening cysteine and the closing phenylalanine or tryptophan. The D gene is left open where the match is weak. Only part of the rows carry a size: once, few, many, or a class if the clone is expanded.

V gene: TRBV5-6
D gene: TRBD1
clone size: .
J gene: TRBJ2-4
CDR3 protein: CASSYDRGNIQYF
CDR3 DNA: TGTGCCAGCAGTTACGACAGGGGGAACATTCAGTACTTC

V gene: TRBV7-2
D gene: TRBD1
clone size: .
J gene: TRBJ1-1
CDR3 protein: CASRTDRGGSEAFF
CDR3 DNA: TGTGCCAGCAGAACGGACAGGGGAGGTTCTGAAGCTTTCTTT

V gene: TRBV2
D gene: .
clone size: .
J gene: TRBJ2-7
CDR3 protein: CASSGLYEQYF
CDR3 DNA: TGTGCCAGCAGTGGTCTTTACGAGCAGTACTTC

V gene: TRBV11-3
D gene: TRBD1
clone size: .
J gene: TRBJ2-3
CDR3 protein: CASSLGTGRDTQYF
CDR3 DNA: TGTGCCAGCAGCTTAGGGACAGGCAGAGATACGCAGTATTTT

V gene: TRBV5-1
D gene: .
clone size: few
J gene: TRBJ2-5
CDR3 protein: CASSLLARQETQYF
CDR3 DNA: TGCGCCAGCAGCTTGCTGGCCCGACAAGAGACCCAGTACTTC

V gene: TRBV7-9
D gene: TRBD1
clone size: .
J gene: TRBJ2-7
CDR3 protein: CASSRDRGLEQYF
CDR3 DNA: TGTGCCAGCAGCCGGGACAGGGGGCTCGAGCAGTACTTC

V gene: TRBV7-2
D gene: TRBD1
clone size: .
J gene: TRBJ2-7
CDR3 protein: CASSFWTGGSEQYF
CDR3 DNA: TGTGCCAGCAGCTTCTGGACAGGGGGCAGCGAGCAGTACTTC

V gene: TRBV27
D gene: .
clone size: .
J gene: TRBJ1-5
CDR3 protein: CASSQQGYQPQHF
CDR3 DNA: TGTGCCAGCAGTCAACAGGGCTATCAGCCCCAGCATTTT

V gene: TRBV7-8
D gene: TRBD1
clone size: .
J gene: TRBJ2-5
CDR3 protein: CASSLASGTDQETQYF
CDR3 DNA: TGTGCCAGCAGCTTAGCATCCGGGACAGACCAAGAGACCCAGTACTTC

V gene: TRBV5-1
D gene: TRBD1
clone size: .
J gene: TRBJ2-7
CDR3 protein: CASSFQGASYEQYF
CDR3 DNA: TGCGCCAGCAGTTTCCAGGGGGCTTCATACGAGCAGTACTTC

V gene: TRBV25-1
D gene: TRBD1
clone size: .
J gene: TRBJ2-1
CDR3 protein: CASSPAGTGHYNEQFF
CDR3 DNA: TGTGCCAGCAGTCCCGCTGGGACAGGCCATTACAATGAGCAGTTCTTC

V gene: TRBV9
D gene: .
clone size: .
J gene: TRBJ1-4
CDR3 protein: CASSAATNEKLFF
CDR3 DNA: TGTGCCAGCAGCGCCGCAACTAATGAAAAACTGTTTTTT

V gene: TRBV27
D gene: TRBD1
clone size: .
J gene: TRBJ1-2
CDR3 protein: CASSSTGAYGYTF
CDR3 DNA: TGTGCCAGCAGTTCGACAGGGGCTTATGGCTACACCTTC

V gene: TRBV15
D gene: .
clone size: few
J gene: TRBJ2-2
CDR3 protein: CATSRDRMNTGELFF
CDR3 DNA: TGTGCCACCAGCAGAGACAGGATGAACACCGGGGAGCTGTTTTTT

V gene: TRBV4-1
D gene: TRBD2
clone size: once
J gene: TRBJ2-3
CDR3 protein: CASSQLAGGPTDTQYF
CDR3 DNA: TGCGCCAGCAGCCAACTAGCGGGAGGTCCCACAGATACGCAGTATTTT

V gene: TRBV7-2
D gene: .
clone size: .
J gene: TRBJ2-7
CDR3 protein: CASRQQGASGSRHEQYF
CDR3 DNA: TGTGCCAGCAGGCAACAGGGGGCTAGCGGGAGCCGCCACGAGCAGTACTTC

V gene: TRBV15
D gene: TRBD1
clone size: .
J gene: TRBJ1-2
CDR3 protein: CATSRDIQTGDGYTF
CDR3 DNA: TGTGCCACCAGCAGAGACATTCAGACAGGGGACGGCTACACCTTC

V gene: TRBV28
D gene: TRBD2
clone size: .
J gene: TRBJ2-7
CDR3 protein: CASRPDRLGTSGSYEQYF
CDR3 DNA: TGTGCCAGCAGACCGGACAGGTTAGGGACTAGCGGGAGTTACGAGCAGTACTTC

V gene: TRBV7-9
D gene: TRBD1
clone size: once
J gene: TRBJ1-1
CDR3 protein: CASSLGDRVNTEAFF
CDR3 DNA: TGTGCCAGCAGCTTAGGAGACAGGGTAAACACTGAAGCTTTCTTT

V gene: TRBV6-5
D gene: TRBD2
clone size: once
J gene: TRBJ2-1
CDR3 protein: CASSYSYSGAYNEQFF
CDR3 DNA: TGTGCCAGCAGTTACTCGTATAGCGGGGCGTACAATGAGCAGTTCTTC

V gene: TRBV7-3
D gene: TRBD1
clone size: .
J gene: TRBJ2-1
CDR3 protein: CASSPGAGGINEQFF
CDR3 DNA: TGTGCCAGCAGCCCCGGGGCAGGGGGAATCAATGAGCAGTTCTTC

V gene: TRBV9
D gene: .
clone size: few
J gene: TRBJ2-3
CDR3 protein: CASSVANLGRGTDTQYF
CDR3 DNA: TGTGCCAGCAGCGTAGCAAATTTGGGCAGGGGAACAGATACGCAGTATTTT

V gene: TRBV19
D gene: .
clone size: few
J gene: TRBJ1-5
CDR3 protein: CASSITQGSRQPQHF
CDR3 DNA: TGTGCCAGTAGTATCACCCAGGGAAGTAGACAGCCCCAGCATTTT

V gene: TRBV7-9
D gene: TRBD2
clone size: few
J gene: TRBJ2-1
CDR3 protein: CASSSFLLAGTSYNEQFF
CDR3 DNA: TGTGCCAGCAGCTCATTCTTACTAGCGGGAACCTCCTACAATGAGCAGTTCTTC